This T cell receptor (beta chain) was found in a study of T-cell memory formation after mild COVID-19. Study as a whole: Most TCR clusters belonged to a single donor. Findings and limits, study-wide: Nothing confirmed that second-wave clones peaking on day 37 were specific for SARS-CoV-2. Clones contracting across day 15 to 85 had a balanced CD4/CD8 profile; later expanding clones leaned CD4+.

Barcoded TCR alpha and TCR beta cDNA libraries with UMIs came from 5'RACE using constant-segment primers. TCRdb reanalysed the 5' RACE reads using MiXCR and keeps one entry per CDR3 protein. Seen here are more than 80,000 distinct CDR3 sequences, around 15% observed once, and the top ten hold around 28%. This clonotype was detected only a few times. What it binds is not known. This CDR3 has 16 amino acids. In germline, CDR1 is SGHVS, CDR2 FNYEAQ. V trimming: 5 bases; J trimming: 1 base; junction bases outside the gene matches: 7. The chain employs TRBV7-6 and TRBJ2-3, with 9 bases identical to TRBD2. Sample: PBMCs or a T cell subset sorted from them (not recorded which). The sequence was collected from an adult woman who had mild COVID-19 (a few samples of this study predate the infection). Cell type and time point are not known. The CDR3 protein is CASSTPQRGGTDTQYF. The DNA of the CDR3 is TGTGCCAGCAGCACCCCCCAGCGGGGGGGCACAGATACGCAGTATTTT.